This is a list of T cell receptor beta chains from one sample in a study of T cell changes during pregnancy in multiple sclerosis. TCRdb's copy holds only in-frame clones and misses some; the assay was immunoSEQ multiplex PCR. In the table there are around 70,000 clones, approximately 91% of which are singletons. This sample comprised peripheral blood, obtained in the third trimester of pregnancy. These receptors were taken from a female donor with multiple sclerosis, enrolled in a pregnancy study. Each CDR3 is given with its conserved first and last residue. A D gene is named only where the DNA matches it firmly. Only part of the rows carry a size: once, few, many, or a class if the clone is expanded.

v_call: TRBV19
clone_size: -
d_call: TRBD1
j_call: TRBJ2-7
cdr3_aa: CATSGTGYEQYF
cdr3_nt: TGTGCCACTTCCGGGACAGGGTACGAGCAGTACTTC

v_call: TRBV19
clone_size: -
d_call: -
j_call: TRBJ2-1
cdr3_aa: CATRDITGSYNEQFF
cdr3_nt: TGTGCCACTAGAGACATAACAGGGTCCTACAATGAGCAGTTCTTC

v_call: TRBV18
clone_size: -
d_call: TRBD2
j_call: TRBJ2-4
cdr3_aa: CASSPPGGLAKNIQYF
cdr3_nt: TGTGCCAGCTCACCCCCCGGGGGGTTAGCCAAAAACATTCAGTACTTC

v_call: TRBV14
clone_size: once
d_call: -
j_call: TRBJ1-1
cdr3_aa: CASRLRGAEAFF
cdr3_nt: TGTGCCAGTAGACTCAGGGGAGCTGAAGCTTTCTTT

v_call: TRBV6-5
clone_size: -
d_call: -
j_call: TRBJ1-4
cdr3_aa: CASSYGASSTNEKLFF
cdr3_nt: TGTGCCAGCAGTTACGGGGCCAGCTCAACTAATGAAAAACTGTTTTTT

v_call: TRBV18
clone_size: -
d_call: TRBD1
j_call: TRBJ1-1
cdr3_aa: CASSPSLVGQGPEAFF
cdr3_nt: TGTGCCAGCTCACCCTCTTTAGTTGGACAGGGTCCTGAAGCTTTCTTT

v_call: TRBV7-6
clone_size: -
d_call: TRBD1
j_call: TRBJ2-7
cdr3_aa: CASSLGTDAYEQYF
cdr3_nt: TGTGCCAGCAGCTTGGGGACAGATGCTTACGAGCAGTACTTC

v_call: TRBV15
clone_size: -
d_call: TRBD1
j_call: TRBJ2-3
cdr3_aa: CATSSRTGQVITDTQYF
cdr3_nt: TGTGCCACCAGCTCTCGGACAGGGCAAGTGATCACAGATACGCAGTATTTT

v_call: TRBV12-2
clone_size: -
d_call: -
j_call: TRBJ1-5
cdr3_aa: CASRLDRDRGNQPQHF
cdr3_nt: TGTGCAAGTCGCTTAGACCGGGACAGGGGCAATCAGCCCCAGCATTTT

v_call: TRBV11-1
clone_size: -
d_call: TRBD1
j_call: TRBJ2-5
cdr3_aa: CASSSRGQGIQETQYF
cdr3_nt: TGTGCCAGCAGCTCAAGAGGACAGGGAATACAGGAGACCCAGTACTTC

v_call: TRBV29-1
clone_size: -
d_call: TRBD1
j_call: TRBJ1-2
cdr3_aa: CSATGGAEYGYTF
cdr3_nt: TGCAGCGCGACAGGGGGCGCGGAGTATGGCTACACCTTC

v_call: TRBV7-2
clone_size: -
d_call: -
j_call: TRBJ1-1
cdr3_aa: CASSLYGGGTEAFF
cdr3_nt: TGTGCCAGCAGCTTATATGGGGGCGGCACTGAAGCTTTCTTT

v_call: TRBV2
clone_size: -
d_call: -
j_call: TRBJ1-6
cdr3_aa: CASSPRGGHYNSPLHF
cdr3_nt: TGTGCCAGCAGTCCCCGGGGGGGCCACTATAATTCACCCCTCCACTTT

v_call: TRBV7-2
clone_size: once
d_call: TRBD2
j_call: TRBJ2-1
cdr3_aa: CASSPGSSGGGRYEQFF
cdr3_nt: TGTGCCAGCAGCCCCGGGTCTAGCGGGGGGGGTCGGTATGAGCAGTTCTTC

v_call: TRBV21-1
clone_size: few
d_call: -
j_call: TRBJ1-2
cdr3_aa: CASSKGLRGPNYGYTF
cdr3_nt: TGTGCCAGCAGCAAAGGCCTCAGGGGGCCAAACTATGGCTACACCTTC

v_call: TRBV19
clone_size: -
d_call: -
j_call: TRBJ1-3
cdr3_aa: CASSITGRGNTIYF
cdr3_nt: TGTGCCAGTAGTATCACAGGGAGAGGAAACACCATATATTTT

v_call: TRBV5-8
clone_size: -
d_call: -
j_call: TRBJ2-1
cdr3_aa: CASSLFLRNGNEQFF
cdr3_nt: TGTGCCAGCAGCTTGTTTCTGAGGAACGGGAATGAGCAGTTCTTC

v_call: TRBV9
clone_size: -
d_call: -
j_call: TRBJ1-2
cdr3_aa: CASSPLQTRTNYGYTF
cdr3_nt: TGTGCCAGCAGCCCGCTACAGACAAGAACTAACTATGGCTACACCTTC

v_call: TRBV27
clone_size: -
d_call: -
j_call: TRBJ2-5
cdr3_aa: CASRAAQETQYF
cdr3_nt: TGTGCCAGCAGGGCTGCCCAAGAGACCCAGTACTTC

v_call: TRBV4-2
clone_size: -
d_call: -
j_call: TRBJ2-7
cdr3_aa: CASSQVQGLGEQYF
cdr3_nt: TGTGCCAGCAGCCAAGTTCAGGGCTTGGGCGAGCAGTACTTC

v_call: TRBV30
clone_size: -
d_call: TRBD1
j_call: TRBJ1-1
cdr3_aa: CAWTGGGNTEAFF
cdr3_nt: TGTGCCTGGACAGGGGGTGGGAACACTGAAGCTTTCTTT

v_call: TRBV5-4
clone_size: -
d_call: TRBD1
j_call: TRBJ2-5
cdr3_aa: CASSFTGEETQYF
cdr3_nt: TGTGCCAGCAGCTTCACAGGGGAAGAGACCCAGTACTTC

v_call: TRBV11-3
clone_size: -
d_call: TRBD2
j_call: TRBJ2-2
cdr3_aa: CASSPRGGNTGELFF
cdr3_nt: TGTGCCAGCAGCCCCCGGGGGGGCAACACCGGGGAGCTGTTTTTT

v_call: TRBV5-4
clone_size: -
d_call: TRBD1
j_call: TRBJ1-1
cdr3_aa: CASSTQTGPTEAFF
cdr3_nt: TGTGCCAGCAGTACCCAGACAGGGCCCACTGAAGCTTTCTTT

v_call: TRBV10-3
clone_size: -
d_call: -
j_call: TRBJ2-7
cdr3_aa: CAIRAPGQYYEQYF
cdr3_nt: TGTGCCATCAGGGCGCCCGGACAGTACTACGAGCAGTACTTC

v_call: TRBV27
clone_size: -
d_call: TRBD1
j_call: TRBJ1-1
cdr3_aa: CASSLRYRGANTEAFF
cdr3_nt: TGTGCCAGCAGTTTACGATACAGGGGAGCAAACACTGAAGCTTTCTTT

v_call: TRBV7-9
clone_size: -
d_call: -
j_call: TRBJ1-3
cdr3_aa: CASSSARREWGNTIYF
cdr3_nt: TGTGCCAGCAGCTCCGCCCGGCGGGAGTGGGGAAACACCATATATTTT